Listed below are T cell receptor beta chains from one sample, sequenced in a study of T-cell memory formation after mild COVID-19. TCRdb passed the 5' RACE reads through MiXCR, listing each CDR3 protein once. The sample lists about 180,000 distinct CDR3 sequences, about a sixth occurring once. The sequencing sample was made of PBMCs or a T cell subset sorted from them (not recorded which). Every receptor here comes from an adult woman who had mild COVID-19 (a few samples of this study predate the infection). Cell type and time point are not known. Both conserved end residues are part of each CDR3. Each record gives: V gene, J gene, clone size, D gene, CDR3 protein, CDR3 DNA. A D gene is named only where the DNA matches it firmly. The size entry is marked missing in some rows and otherwise reads once, few, many or a size class.

TRBV5-1	TRBJ1-1	few	-	CASSFEGKEAFF	TGCGCCAGCAGCTTTGAGGGTAAGGAAGCTTTCTTT
TRBV20-1	TRBJ2-3	few	TRBD2	CSGLTSGRGADTQYF	TGCAGTGGCTTGACTAGCGGGAGGGGGGCAGATACGCAGTATTTT
TRBV7-9	TRBJ1-3	few	-	CASSPRGAGNTIYF	TGTGCCAGCAGCCCGAGGGGGGCTGGAAACACCATATATTTT
TRBV7-2	TRBJ2-3	-	TRBD2	CASSPIAGGGTDTQYF	TGTGCCAGCAGCCCCATAGCGGGAGGGGGCACAGATACGCAGTATTTT
TRBV6-2/TRBV6-3	TRBJ2-2	many	-	CASRRVTGELFF	TGTGCCAGCCGCCGGGTAACCGGGGAGCTGTTTTTT
TRBV7-9	TRBJ1-1	-	-	CASRAGGEVAEAFF	TGTGCCAGCAGGGCGGGAGGGGAAGTGGCTGAAGCTTTCTTT
TRBV20-1	TRBJ2-3	few	-	CSARYTLDTQYF	TGCAGTGCTAGATATACTTTGGATACGCAGTATTTT
TRBV29-1	TRBJ2-1	-	-	CSVAWDNEQFF	TGCAGCGTGGCGTGGGACAATGAGCAGTTCTTC
TRBV5-1	TRBJ2-3	-	-	CASSPGPLATDTQYF	TGCGCCAGCAGCCCGGGACCACTAGCAACAGATACGCAGTATTTT
TRBV20-1	TRBJ1-5	-	-	CSARPPRAESNQPQHF	TGCAGTGCTAGACCCCCACGGGCAGAGAGCAATCAGCCCCAGCATTTT
TRBV7-2	TRBJ2-5	few	TRBD2	CASSLLPRTSGGLVGSQYF	TGTGCCAGCAGCCTTCTCCCTCGGACTAGCGGGGGCCTGGTAGGGTCCCAGTACTTC
TRBV7-2	TRBJ1-1	-	-	CASRPPGTLNTEAFF	TGTGCCAGCCGTCCCCCAGGGACCCTGAACACTGAAGCTTTCTTT
TRBV7-3	TRBJ2-2	-	TRBD2	CASSLSPGLAVNTGELFF	TGTGCCAGCAGCTTAAGCCCGGGACTAGCGGTGAACACCGGGGAGCTGTTTTTT